This T cell receptor (beta chain) was recovered during a study of blood T cell repertoires in COVID-19. This CDR3 has 15 amino acids. V lost 4 bases to trimming and J lost 2 bases, with 14 bases between them. Germline V gene sequence: CDR1 MNHNY, CDR2 SVGAGI (reference sequence). Clones were sequenced by immunoSEQ multiplex PCR, and TCRdb holds only the in-frame ones, with some missing. This sample has roughly 80,000 clones, with roughly 82% found just once. Sequencing was performed on peripheral blood. The sequence was collected from a man in his forties or fifties with acute or convalescent COVID-19. V and J are TRBV6-6 and TRBJ2-5; tentative D call: TRBD2 (5 bases). CDR3 nucleotide sequence: TGTGCCAGCAGTTGGACTCCAACAGAGCAAGAGACCCAGTACTTC. This codes for CASSWTPTEQETQYF.